The 28 T cell receptor beta chains below come from one sample, sequenced in a study of technical replicates of blood from a handful of donors. Measured with immunoSEQ multiplex PCR; TCRdb has only the in-frame clones, and not every one. The sample carries fewer than 100,000 clones, 89% recorded once. Sequencing was done on a sample of T cells isolated from PBMCs. The receptors originated from a human donor in good health.

This clone was seen only a few times. This chain joins TRBV29-1 and TRBJ2-2, with D possibly TRBD2 on 7 matching bases. Germline CDR1 is SQVTM and CDR2 is ANQGSEA. V lost 2 bases, J lost 3 bases, and 13 bases lay in between. The CDR3 length is 15 residues. CDR3 protein: CSVERVGGDTGELFF. The CDR3 nucleotides are TGCAGCGTTGAAAGGGTAGGGGGGGACACCGGGGAGCTGTTTTTT.

The rearrangement uses TRBV7-3 and TRBJ2-7; 8 positions match TRBD2. Losses at the gene ends were 3 bases for V and 3 bases for J; bases not matched to a gene: 1. Germline CDR1 reads SGHTA; CDR2 reads FQGTGA. The CDR3 covers 13 residues. This CDR3 is CASSFSGDYEQYF. The CDR3 DNA reads TGTGCCAGCAGCTTTAGCGGGGACTACGAGCAGTACTTC.

This clone was observed a single time. V is TRBV4-3 and J is TRBJ2-5; a weak D match, TRBD1 (5 bases). Looked up from germline, CDR1 is LGHNA and CDR2 is YSLEER. There are 15 residues in the CDR3. V lost 1 base to trimming and J lost 1 base, with 10 bases between them. CDR3 loop: CASSQAPTGQETQYF. The CDR3 bases are TGCGCCAGCAGCCAAGCCCCAACAGGCCAAGAGACCCAGTACTTC.

The chain has TRBV6-6 and TRBJ1-5; 7 nucleotides align to TRBD1. With V trimmed by 2 bases and J by 6 bases, 10 bases remained unmatched. Germline lookup yields CDR1 MNHNY and CDR2 SVGAGI (reference sequence). The CDR3 is 16 amino acids. CDR3 loop: CASSYRQGGIGQPQHF. DNA for the CDR3: TGTGCCAGCAGTTACCGACAGGGTGGAATCGGTCAGCCCCAGCATTTT.

The chain employs TRBV4-3 and TRBJ2-7; 7 nucleotides align to TRBD2. The CDR3 is 17 residues long. The germline V gene encodes CDR1 LGHNA and CDR2 YSLEER. V shed 0 bases, J shed 1 base, and the junction held 9 bases outside the gene matches. The CDR3 sequence is CASSQDFGTSESYEQYF. CDR3 nucleotides: TGCGCCAGCAGCCAAGATTTCGGCACTAGCGAATCCTACGAGCAGTACTTC.

V gene TRBV5-6 combines with J gene TRBJ2-1; D not resolved. Trimming took 1 base from V and 0 from J, leaving 14 bases between them. Germline values: CDR1 SGHDT, CDR2 YYEEEE. This CDR3 is 17 amino acids long. CDR3 protein: CASSLLETLSSYNEQFF. As DNA, the CDR3 is TGTGCCAGCAGCTTGTTAGAGACTCTTAGCTCCTACAATGAGCAGTTCTTC.

CDR3 region: CAWSAGSQGNYGYTF. The DNA for the CDR3 is TGTGCCTGGAGTGCGGGGTCACAGGGGAACTATGGCTACACCTTC. The V and J genes are TRBV30 and TRBJ1-2, with 7 bases identical to TRBD1. The CDR3 covers 15 residues. Trimming took 1 base from V and 2 from J; bases not matched to a gene: 7. Germline loops: CDR1 GTSNPN, CDR2 SVGIG (reference sequence).

The J gene is TRBJ1-1, the V gene TRBV6-5; no clear D. Trimming shortened V by 0 bases and J by 1 base, and 6 bases separated the two germline ends. CDR1 MNHEY and CDR2 SVGAGI come from the germline V gene. The CDR3 length is 14 residues. CDR3 DNA: TGTGCCAGCAGTTACTCTCCCGGGAACACTGAAGCTTTCTTT. Translated, it gives CASSYSPGNTEAFF.

V is TRBV27 and J is TRBJ2-7; D may be TRBD1 (7 bases). The CDR3 spans 14 residues. Between the trimmed V and J ends, which lost 2 bases and 4 bases, there was a span of 12 bases. The germline V gene encodes CDR1 MNHEY and CDR2 SMNVEV (reference sequence). CDR3 DNA sequence: TGTGCCAGCAGTTTAGGCCAGGGGGGTTACGAGCAGTACTTC. This translates into CASSLGQGGYEQYF.

This chain connects TRBV6-6 to TRBJ1-5, with no clear D. This CDR3 comprises 11 residues. CDR1 is MNHNY, CDR2 SVGAGI, per germline (reference sequence). Between the trimmed V and J ends, which lost 4 bases and 6 bases, there was a span of 4 bases. CDR3: CASSSGQPQHF. The CDR3 DNA is TGTGCCAGCAGTTCGGGTCAGCCCCAGCATTTT.

The CDR3 protein is CASSSRDRSPTDTQYF. CDR3 nucleotides: TGTGCCAGCAGTTCCCGGGACAGGAGCCCCACAGATACGCAGTATTTT. The V call is TRBV28, the J call TRBJ2-3; 8 nucleotides align to TRBD1. The CDR3 extends over 16 amino acids. The germline gives CDR1 MDHEN, CDR2 SYDVKM. The V gene end was trimmed by 4 bases and the J gene end by 2 bases; junction bases not matched to a gene: 8.

The V call is TRBV27, the J call TRBJ2-6; maybe TRBD1 (6 bases). The length of the CDR3 is 20 residues. CDR1 and CDR2 (germline): MNHEY, SMNVEV (reference sequence). V lost 7 bases, J lost 0 bases, and 25 bases lay in between. CDR3 residues: CASTPKTGSSPLSGANVLTF. CDR3 bases: TGTGCCAGCACCCCAAAAACAGGGTCCAGTCCCCTCTCTGGGGCCAACGTCCTGACTTTC.

This sequence joins TRBV18 and TRBJ2-5; TRBD2 matches at 8 bases. V lost 3 bases to trimming and J lost 0 bases; unmatched junction nucleotides: 9. The CDR3 spans 17 residues. CDR1 KGHSH and CDR2 LQKENI come from the germline V gene. The CDR3 spells CASSPPKERGYQETQYF. CDR3 nucleotides: TGTGCCAGCTCACCGCCCAAGGAGCGGGGGTACCAAGAGACCCAGTACTTC.

This chain uses TRBV11-3 with TRBJ2-3; D gene uncertain. The CDR3 is made up of 14 amino acids. Trimming took 4 bases from V and 1 from J, leaving 9 bases between them. Germline V lookup: CDR1 SGHNT, CDR2 YENEEA. In DNA, the CDR3 is TGTGCCAGCAGCTCAGGCTCAGGCACAGATACGCAGTATTTT. It yields the protein CASSSGSGTDTQYF.

The V and J genes are TRBV10-3 and TRBJ2-5, with D possibly TRBD2 on 5 matching bases. CDR3 size: 13 residues. Germline lookup yields CDR1 ENHRY and CDR2 SYGVKD. Trimming stripped 6 bases from V and 5 bases from J, with 13 bases between. DNA of the CDR3: TGTGCCATCAGGAGACTTTCGGGGGAGACCCAGTACTTC. Translated: CAIRRLSGETQYF.

The chain recombines TRBV30 with TRBJ1-5; D might be TRBD1 (5 bases). In germline, CDR1 is GTSNPN, CDR2 SVGIG (reference sequence). The CDR3 is 13 residues long. V was cut by 3 bases and J by 1 base, with 7 bases left in between. As DNA, the CDR3 is TGTGCCTGGAGAGACAGCAGCAATCAGCCCCAGCATTTT. Residues: CAWRDSSNQPQHF.

The genes are TRBV30 and TRBJ2-1; possible D gene TRBD2, 5 bases. Between the trimmed V and J ends, which lost 0 bases and 7 bases, there was a span of 10 bases. The V gene's germline CDR1 is GTSNPN and CDR2 SVGIG (reference sequence). CDR3 size: 13 residues. Written as DNA, the CDR3 is TGTGCCTGGAGTGTACTAGGCAGAAATGAGCAGTTCTTC. This translates into CAWSVLGRNEQFF.

Only a few counts were recorded for this clone. V gene TRBV10-3 combines with J gene TRBJ2-7; 14 bases line up with TRBD2. The CDR3 totals 15 residues. Germline assignment: CDR1 ENHRY and CDR2 SYGVKD. After removal of 2 bases from V and 5 bases from J, the junction contained 2 bases not matched to a gene. CDR3 residues: CAISEMTSGRDEQYF. The CDR3 bases are TGTGCCATCAGTGAGATGACTAGCGGGAGGGACGAGCAGTACTTC.

CDR3 in amino acids: CASMLRGLADTQYF. The CDR3 bases are TGTGCCAGCATGCTCAGGGGGCTAGCCGATACGCAGTATTTT. The rearrangement uses TRBV28 and TRBJ2-3, with 8 bases that match TRBD1. This CDR3 is 14 amino acids long. From germline, CDR1 is MDHEN and CDR2 SYDVKM. The junction had 9 bases not matched to a gene; V was cut back by 7 bases and J by 6 bases.

J is TRBJ1-5 and V is TRBV6-1; 7 nucleotides line up with TRBD1. V shed 4 bases, J shed 7 bases, and the junction held 7 bases outside the gene matches. CDR1 is MNHNS, CDR2 SASEGT, per germline. The CDR3 runs 14 residues. The CDR3: CASSARTGEQPQHF. The CDR3 DNA is TGTGCCAGCAGTGCTAGAACAGGGGAACAGCCCCAGCATTTT.

The CDR3 is CAWSVLAGADTQYF. CDR3 bases: TGTGCCTGGAGTGTACTAGCGGGAGCAGATACGCAGTATTTT. J is TRBJ2-3 and V is TRBV30; TRBD2 agrees at 11 bases. The CDR3 is made up of 14 amino acids. Germline values: CDR1 GTSNPN, CDR2 SVGIG (reference sequence). V lost 0 bases and J lost 4; bases outside the gene matches: 0.

V usage is TRBV19 and J usage is TRBJ2-7; D is perhaps TRBD1 (6 bases). Germline lookup yields CDR1 LNHDA and CDR2 SQIVND (reference sequence). This CDR3 region has 13 residues. Trimming pared 2 bases from V and 6 bases from J, leaving 11 bases between. The CDR3 nucleotides read TGTGCCAGTAGTATACAGGGGAAGGGCGAGCAGTACTTC. This translates into CASSIQGKGEQYF.

The V and J genes are TRBV7-3 and TRBJ2-5; no firm D call. Trimming took off 5 bases at V and 7 bases at J, with 17 bases between the two ends. Per germline, CDR1 SGHTA and CDR2 FQGTGA. The CDR3 extends over 14 amino acids. The CDR3 reads CASSTTTSSGTQYF. The DNA for the CDR3 is TGTGCCAGCAGCACTACCACCAGCTCGGGGACCCAGTACTTC.

This sequence joins TRBV4-2 and TRBJ2-3, with 9 bases that match TRBD2. Germline lookup yields CDR1 LGHNA and CDR2 YNFKEQ. V shed 1 base and J 0 bases; nucleotides not matched to a gene: 8. CDR3 length equals 18 residues. CDR3 nucleotides: TGTGCCAGCAGCCAAGGGCTAGCGGGACTATCTAGCACAGATACGCAGTATTTT. It encodes CASSQGLAGLSSTDTQYF.

The rearrangement uses TRBV5-1 and TRBJ2-1; TRBD2 aligns across 7 bases. The junction had 2 bases not matched to a gene; V was cut back by 2 bases and J by 0 bases. Germline lookup yields CDR1 SGHRS and CDR2 YFSETQ. The CDR3 is 15 residues long. The CDR3 nucleotides read TGCGCCAGCAGCTTCACGGGGGGCTCCTACAATGAGCAGTTCTTC. Amino acid sequence: CASSFTGGSYNEQFF.

This clone was observed a few times. CDR3 DNA sequence: TGCGCCAGCAGTGAGAGGTATGGGAGCCAGCCCCAGCATTTT. Its protein product is CASSERYGSQPQHF. This rearrangement joins TRBV10-2 to TRBJ1-5; D is undetermined. Trimming pared 2 bases from V and 7 bases from J, leaving 12 bases between. The CDR3 totals 14 residues. Per the germline V gene, CDR1 is WSHSY and CDR2 is SAAADI.

This clone was observed a single time. This chain links TRBV27 with TRBJ1-6, with D possibly TRBD1 on 6 matching bases. V was trimmed by 5 bases and J by 7 bases, leaving 12 bases between them. Germline-derived CDR1 and CDR2 are MNHEY and SMNVEV (reference sequence). The CDR3 is 14 residues long. CDR3 DNA: TGTGCCAGCAGTCAGGGGCCCTGGAATTCACCCCTCCACTTT. Translation gives CASSQGPWNSPLHF.

Points on this clone: One junction end disagrees with the germline gene, perhaps due to a read error. The V and J genes are TRBV6-1 and TRBJ1-5; D is unresolved. Germline loops: CDR1 MNHNS, CDR2 SASEGT. This CDR3 comprises 16 residues. CDR3 in DNA: TGTGCCAGCACTGAAAGGTGGCAGGCCATAAATCAGCCCCAGCATTTT. Translation gives CASTERWQAINQPQHF.